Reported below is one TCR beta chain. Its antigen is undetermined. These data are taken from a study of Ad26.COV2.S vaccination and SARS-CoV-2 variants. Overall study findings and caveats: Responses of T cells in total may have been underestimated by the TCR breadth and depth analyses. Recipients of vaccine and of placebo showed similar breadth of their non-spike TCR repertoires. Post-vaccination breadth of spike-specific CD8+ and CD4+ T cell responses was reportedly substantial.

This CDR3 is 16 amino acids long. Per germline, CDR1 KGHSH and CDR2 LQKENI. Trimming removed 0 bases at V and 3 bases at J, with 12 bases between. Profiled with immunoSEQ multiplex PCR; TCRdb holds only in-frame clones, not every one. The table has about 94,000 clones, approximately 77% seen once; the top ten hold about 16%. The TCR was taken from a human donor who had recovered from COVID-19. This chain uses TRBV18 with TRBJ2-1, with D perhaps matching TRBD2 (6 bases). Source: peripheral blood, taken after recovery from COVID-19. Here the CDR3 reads CASSPPSLAVYNEQFF. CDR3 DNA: TGTGCCAGCTCACCACCTTCGTTAGCGGTCTACAATGAGCAGTTCTTC.